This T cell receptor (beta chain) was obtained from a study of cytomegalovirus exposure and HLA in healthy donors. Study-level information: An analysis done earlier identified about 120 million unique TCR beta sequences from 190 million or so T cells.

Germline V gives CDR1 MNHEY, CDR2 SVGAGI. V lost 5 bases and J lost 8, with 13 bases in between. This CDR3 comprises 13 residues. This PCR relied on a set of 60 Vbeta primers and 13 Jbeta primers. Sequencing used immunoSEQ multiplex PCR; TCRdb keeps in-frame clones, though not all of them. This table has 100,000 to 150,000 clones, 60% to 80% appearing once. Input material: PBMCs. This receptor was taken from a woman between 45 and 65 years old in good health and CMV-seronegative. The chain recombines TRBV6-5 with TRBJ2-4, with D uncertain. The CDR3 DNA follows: TGTGCCAGCAGTGATTTCGGGTCTGACATTCAGTACTTC. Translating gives CASSDFGSDIQYF.